This T cell receptor beta chain was identified during a study of early stage breast cancer tumors. Study-level background: Invasive lobular carcinomas made up about 35% of the 12 ER+/PR+/HER2- tumors. Whole-study results and caveats: Most shared enriched TCRB sequences were commonly generated ones. Compared with adjacent normal breast tissue, tumors showed roughly 2.4-fold greater T cell density and higher clonality.

With respect to this clone: Its antigen is not known.

Each sample had two DNA replicates, 0.5 ug blood or roughly 1.4 ug tissue. Sequenced by immunoSEQ multiplex PCR; TCRdb stores in-frame clones only, minus some. In the table there are approximately 52,000 clones, 65% to 90% of which are singletons. This CDR3 contains 13 residues. Trimming cost V 3 bases and J 4 bases, with 12 bases left between them. From germline, CDR1 is GTSNPN and CDR2 SVGIG (reference sequence). This clonotype was obtained from a person between 50 and 60 years old with breast cancer. Sequencing used blood. V is TRBV30 and J is TRBJ1-2; no firm D call. For the CDR3, the DNA is TGTGCCTGGAGGGTAGGGTTCGGCTATGGCTACACCTTC. It codes for CAWRVGFGYGYTF. The complete variable domain, with remaining parts taken from reference TRBV30 and TRBJ1-2, reads SQTIHQWPATLVQPVGSPLSLECTVEGTSNPNLYWYRQAAGRGLQLLFYSVGIGQISSEVPQNLSASRPQDRQFILSSKKLLLSDSGFYLCAWRVGFGYGYTFGSGTRLTVV.